Detailed here is one T cell receptor (beta chain). The source of the sample is a study of blood T cell repertoires in COVID-19. Study details: The origin of the acute and convalescent COVID-19 samples was the United States, Italy and Spain. From T cells, B-cell-depleted T cells, or PBMCs came the material, which was cDNA or gDNA.

The V end was cut by 8 bases, the J end by 2 bases, with 14 bases between. CDR1 and CDR2 (germline): MNHEY, SVGAGI. CDR3 length equals 14 residues. Source study methods: Estimation of nucleated cell counts was performed using reference gene primer amplification. This table comes from immunoSEQ multiplex PCR, and its TCRdb copy is limited to in-frame clones, with some not included. The DNA gave D and trimming, while V, J and clone size come from that table. This sample has 150,000 to 200,000 clones, with approximately 90% found just once. The sequencing sample was made of peripheral blood. This receptor was identified in a man in his sixties with acute or convalescent COVID-19. The V call is TRBV6-5, the J call TRBJ2-3, with a tentative D call TRBD1 (6 bases). CDR3 sequence reads: CASAKYRDTDTQYF. CDR3 nucleotide sequence: TGTGCCAGCGCTAAGTACAGGGACACAGATACGCAGTATTTT.